Sequencing of this TCR beta chain was carried out in a study of OX40 agonist ivuxolimab in advanced cancers. Produced via immunoSEQ multiplex PCR; TCRdb's table is partial and in-frame only. The profile shows tens of thousands of clones, approximately 89% of them singletons. With autoimmune disease history or systemic immunosuppression, patients were excluded. The CDR3 contains 15 residues. The germline CDR1 and CDR2 sequences are SGDLS and YYNGEE. V lost 0 bases and J lost 7, with 13 bases in between. This clone appeared a single time. The chain recombines TRBV9 with TRBJ1-4; D unresolved. The sample here was CD4+ or CD8+ T cells sorted from blood, taken in a trial of the OX40 agonist ivuxolimab. This TCR was recovered from an adult with an advanced solid tumor such as melanoma, head and neck, liver or kidney cancer. For the CDR3, the DNA is TGTGCCAGCAGCGTAGATGGTGGGGATAGTGAAAAACTGTTTTTT. The encoded protein is CASSVDGGDSEKLFF.